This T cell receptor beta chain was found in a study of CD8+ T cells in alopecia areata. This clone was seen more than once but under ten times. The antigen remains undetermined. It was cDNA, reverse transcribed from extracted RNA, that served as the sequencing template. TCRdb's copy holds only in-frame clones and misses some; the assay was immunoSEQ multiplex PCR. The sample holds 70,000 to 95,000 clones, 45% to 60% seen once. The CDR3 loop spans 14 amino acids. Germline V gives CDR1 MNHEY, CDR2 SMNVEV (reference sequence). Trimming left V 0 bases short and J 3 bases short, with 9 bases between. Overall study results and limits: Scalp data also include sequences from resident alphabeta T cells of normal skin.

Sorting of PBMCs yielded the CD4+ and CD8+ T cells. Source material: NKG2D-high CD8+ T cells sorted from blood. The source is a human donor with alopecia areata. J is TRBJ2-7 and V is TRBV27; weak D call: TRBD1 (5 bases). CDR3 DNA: TGTGCCAGCAGTTTATCGTTCCAGGGCTACGAGCAGTACTTC. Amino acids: CASSLSFQGYEQYF.